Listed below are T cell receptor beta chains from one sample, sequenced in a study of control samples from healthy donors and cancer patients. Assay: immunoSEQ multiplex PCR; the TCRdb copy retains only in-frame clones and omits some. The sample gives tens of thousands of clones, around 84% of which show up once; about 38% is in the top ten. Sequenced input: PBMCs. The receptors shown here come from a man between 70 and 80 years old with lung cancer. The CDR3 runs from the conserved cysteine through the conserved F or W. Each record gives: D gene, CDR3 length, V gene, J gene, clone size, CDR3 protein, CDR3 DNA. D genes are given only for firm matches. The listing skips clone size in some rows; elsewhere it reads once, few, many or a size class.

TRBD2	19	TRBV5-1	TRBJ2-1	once	CASSRSTSGGPSSYNEQFF	TGCGCCAGCAGCCGAAGCACTAGCGGGGGGCCGAGCTCCTACAATGAGCAGTTCTTC
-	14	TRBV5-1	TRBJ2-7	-	CASSLVASAYEQYF	TGCGCCAGCAGCTTGGTGGCCTCCGCCTACGAGCAGTACTTC
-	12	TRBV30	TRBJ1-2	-	CAWKEGSYGYTF	TGTGCCTGGAAGGAGGGTTCCTATGGCTACACCTTC
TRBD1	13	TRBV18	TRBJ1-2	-	CASSPDRIDGYTF	TGTGCCAGCTCCCCGGACAGGATCGATGGCTACACCTTC
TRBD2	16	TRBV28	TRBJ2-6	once	CASSGLGGAGANVLTF	TGTGCCAGCAGTGGCCTGGGGGGGGCTGGGGCCAACGTCCTGACTTTC
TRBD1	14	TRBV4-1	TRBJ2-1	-	CASSQVDRGNEQFF	TGCGCCAGCAGCCAAGTGGACAGGGGCAATGAGCAGTTCTTC
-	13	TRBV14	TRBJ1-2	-	CASSLFNRDGYTF	TGTGCCAGCAGCCTATTTAACAGGGATGGCTACACCTTC
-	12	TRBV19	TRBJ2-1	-	CASTGLTDEQFF	TGTGCCAGTACTGGGTTAACCGATGAGCAGTTCTTC
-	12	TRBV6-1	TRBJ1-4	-	CASSELNEKLFF	TGTGCCAGCAGTGAGTTGAATGAAAAACTGTTTTTT
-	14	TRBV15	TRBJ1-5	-	CATSKTLGTEPQHF	TGTGCCACCAGCAAGACACTCGGGACGGAGCCCCAGCATTTT
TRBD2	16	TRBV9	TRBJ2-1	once	CASSPRLAGGYNEQFF	TGTGCCAGCAGCCCCAGACTAGCGGGGGGTTACAATGAGCAGTTCTTC
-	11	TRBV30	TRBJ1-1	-	CACKRGTEAFF	TGTGCCTGTAAAAGAGGAACTGAAGCTTTCTTT
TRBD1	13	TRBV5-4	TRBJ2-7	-	CASSLGQGREQYF	TGTGCCAGCAGCTTGGGACAGGGCCGCGAGCAGTACTTC
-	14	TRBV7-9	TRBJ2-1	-	CASSLSSFDNEQFF	TGTGCCAGCAGCTTGAGCAGTTTTGACAATGAGCAGTTCTTC
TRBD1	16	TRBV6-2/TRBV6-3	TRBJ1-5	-	CASSYGTGGWDQPQHF	TGTGCCAGCAGTTACGGGACAGGGGGATGGGATCAGCCCCAGCATTTT
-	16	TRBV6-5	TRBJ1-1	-	CASSYRGNFMNTEAFF	TGTGCCAGCAGTTACAGGGGCAATTTTATGAACACTGAAGCTTTCTTT
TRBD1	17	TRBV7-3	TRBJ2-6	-	CASSPGTGGAGANVLTF	TGTGCCAGCAGCCCCGGGACAGGGGGCGCTGGGGCCAACGTCCTGACTTTC
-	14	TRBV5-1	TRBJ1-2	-	CASSLDGRGYGYTF	TGCGCCAGCAGCTTGGATGGCAGGGGCTATGGCTACACCTTC
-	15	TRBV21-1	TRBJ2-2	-	CASSKKDPNTGELFF	TGTGCCAGCAGCAAAAAGGACCCGAACACCGGGGAGCTGTTTTTT
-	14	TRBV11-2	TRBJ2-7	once	CASSLNVTAPEQYF	TGTGCCAGCAGCTTAAACGTGACAGCTCCCGAGCAGTACTTC